This TCR beta chain was identified in a study of long-term antiretroviral therapy in people with HIV. Study-level points and caveats: ART-treated samples gained diversity yet remained below transplant donor controls. From the mid-2000s to the late 2010s, blood was obtained, possibly while participants received older ART regimens. Repertoires from HIV showed CDR3 length ranges narrower than those of controls.

A note on this clone: The antigen is undetermined.

The libraries were made with immunoSEQ v3.0 at survey level. The protocol was immunoSEQ multiplex PCR, while the TCRdb copy is restricted to in-frame clones and leaves out a portion. Here the sample spans around 20,000 clones, 80% being singletons. There was at least one pre-ART PBMC sample for each donor, plus at least two post-ART PBMC samples. Trimming removed 0 bases from V and 7 bases from J, with 6 bases in between. The germline gives CDR1 LNHNV, CDR2 YYDKDF (reference sequence). This CDR3 is 13 amino acids long. The TCR was taken from a woman aged 30 to 39 with HIV. This specimen consisted of unsorted PBMCs, obtained 2.9 years after starting antiretroviral therapy. V usage is TRBV15 and J usage is TRBJ2-2; D is uncertain. The CDR3 here is CATSRDLGGELFF. The CDR3 DNA follows: TGTGCCACCAGCAGAGATTTAGGCGGGGAGCTGTTTTTT.